This T cell receptor (beta chain) was captured by sequencing in a study of blood T cell repertoires in COVID-19. Study at large: There were acute and convalescent COVID-19 samples, and they came from the United States, Italy and Spain. PBMCs, B-cell-depleted T cells, or T cells provided the cDNA or gDNA that made up the material.

Original data processing: Amplification from reference gene primers served as the basis for estimated nucleated cell counts. Sequencing was performed with immunoSEQ multiplex PCR; in TCRdb, only in-frame clones are kept and a portion is missing. That table gives V, J and clone size, and the DNA gave D and trimming. The table includes about 170,000 clones, about 87% detected once. The CDR3 totals 15 residues. With 2 bases clipped from V and 2 bases from J, the junction kept 4 bases outside the gene matches. CDR1 and CDR2 from the germline V gene are MRHNA and SNTAGT. The TCR was taken from a man aged 55 to 70 with acute or convalescent COVID-19. This sequence joins TRBV6-4 and TRBJ2-3; TRBD1 agrees at 7 bases. Material for sequencing was peripheral blood. This CDR3 reads CASSDGQDNTDTQYF. DNA of the CDR3: TGTGCCAGCAGTGACGGACAGGATAACACAGATACGCAGTATTTT.